This T cell receptor beta chain came from a study of T cell clonality in common variable immunodeficiency. Ten or more counts support this clone. Produced via immunoSEQ multiplex PCR; TCRdb's table is partial and in-frame only. Recorded here are 45,000 to 55,000 clones, none singletons. The receptor comes from a person aged 18-69 years in good health. The sequencing sample was made of peripheral blood mononuclear cells.

Partial CDR3 DNA: TGTGCCAGCAGCGTCGGACAGGGGGCTAATCAGCCC. It is translated as CASSVGQGANQP. The CDR3, in full, reads CASSVGQGANQPQHF. The chain couples TRBV7-9 to TRBJ1-5, with TRBD1 matching over 11 bases. The read is 3 residues too short to cover the CDR3 end, so that end is filled in from the germline J gene. CDR3 length: 15 amino acids. The V segment lost 5 bases and the J segment 4 bases; nucleotides outside the gene matches: 4. Germline assignment: CDR1 SEHNR and CDR2 FQNEAQ (reference sequence).